Shown below are 9 T cell receptor beta chains from a single sample sequenced in a study of beta chain features in type 1 diabetes. Expressed TCRB transcripts were sequenced, since all the RNA that had been isolated was reverse transcribed. Clones were read by immunoSEQ multiplex PCR, and TCRdb kept only the in-frame ones, dropping some. The sample carries roughly 400,000 clones, around 14% recorded once. Sequenced: naive CD4+ T cells from blood. These receptors were obtained from a young man in good health.

There are a few counts of this clone. The chain recombines TRBV6-5 with TRBJ1-4; TRBD1 is a possible D gene (5 bases). The CDR3 runs 14 residues. Trimming took off 6 bases at V and 4 bases at J, with 12 bases between the two ends. Germline V gives CDR1 MNHEY, CDR2 SVGAGI. The CDR3 DNA reads TGTGCCAGCAGCCGGGGACGGATTAATGAAAAACTGTTTTTT. Residues: CASSRGRINEKLFF.

This clone has a handful of counts. The J gene is TRBJ1-4, the V gene TRBV7-9; D is ambiguous. CDR1 is SEHNR, CDR2 FQNEAQ, per germline (reference sequence). The CDR3 spans 14 residues. V was cut by 5 bases and J by 8 bases, with 15 bases left in between. DNA for the CDR3: TGTGCCAGCAGCCACGAGAATCGAGGGGAAAAACTGTTTTTT. Translated, it gives CASSHENRGEKLFF.

This clone has more than one count but fewer than ten. The sample holds other DNA sequences that translate to the same CDR3. This sequence joins TRBV18 and TRBJ1-6; 10 bases are shared with TRBD1. The CDR3 runs 15 residues. Germline CDR1 is KGHSH and CDR2 is LQKENI. The V segment lost 3 bases and the J segment 7 bases; nucleotides outside the gene matches: 3. The CDR3 here is CASSPRTGGNSPLHF. CDR3 nucleotide sequence: TGTGCCAGCTCACCGCGGACAGGGGGGAATTCACCCCTCCACTTT. The variable domain in full, completed from reference TRBV18 and TRBJ1-6, reads NAGVMQNPRHLVRRRGQEARLRCSPMKGHSHVYWYRQLPEEGLKFMVYLQKENIIDESGMPKERFSAEFPKEGPSILRIQQVVRGDSAAYFCASSPRTGGNSPLHFGNGTRLTVT.

This clone turned up a few times. In DNA, the CDR3 is TGTGCCAGCAGTGAAAACAGGGGGCGAGGGAACACTGAAGCTTTCTTT. Translation gives CASSENRGRGNTEAFF. The chain couples TRBV25-1 to TRBJ1-1; 9 bases are shared with TRBD1. V trimming: 2 bases; J trimming: 1 base; junction bases outside the gene matches: 5. CDR1 and CDR2 (germline): MGHDK, SYGVNS. The CDR3 has 16 residues.

This clone was seen a handful of times. The chain is built from TRBV27 and TRBJ1-4, with 7 nucleotides matching TRBD1. V trimming: 9 bases; J trimming: 8 bases; junction bases outside the gene matches: 15. The CDR3 loop spans 15 amino acids. The V gene's germline CDR1 is MNHEY and CDR2 SMNVEV (reference sequence). The CDR3 spells CASRDRVMNKEKLFF. DNA of the CDR3: TGTGCCAGTAGAGACAGGGTGATGAATAAGGAAAAACTGTTTTTT.

The rearrangement links TRBV5-4 to TRBJ2-1; D is possibly TRBD1 (6 bases). Trimming shortened V by 4 bases and J by 1 base, and 15 bases separated the two germline ends. CDR1 and CDR2 (germline): SGHNT, YYREEE (reference sequence). This CDR3 is 16 amino acids long. CDR3: CASSMGNRVSYNEQFF. Here the CDR3 DNA reads TGTGCCAGCAGCATGGGTAACAGGGTTTCCTACAATGAGCAGTTCTTC.

The rearrangement links TRBV15 to TRBJ2-5; 8 bases are shared with TRBD1. This CDR3 comprises 14 residues. Looked up from germline, CDR1 is LNHNV and CDR2 is YYDKDF (reference sequence). V was clipped by 0 bases and J by 4 bases; unmatched bases: 1. The DNA of the CDR3 is TGTGCCACCAGCAGAGACAGGGGGCCAGAGACCCAGTACTTC. This encodes CATSRDRGPETQYF.

The CDR3 bases are TGCGCCAGCAGCCAAGGTAGCGGGAGGGCCGGAATCTCCAATGAGCAGTTCTTC. Its protein is CASSQGSGRAGISNEQFF. The chain couples TRBV4-3 to TRBJ2-1, with 11 bases aligning to TRBD2. This CDR3 comprises 18 residues. J gave up 6 bases and V 1 base, and 11 bases lay outside the gene matches. CDR1 is LGHNA, CDR2 YSLEER, per germline.

This clone was observed a few times. This chain connects TRBV25-1 to TRBJ1-6; D is possibly TRBD1 (5 bases). Trimming pared 5 bases from V and 9 bases from J, leaving 14 bases between. The CDR3 loop spans 14 amino acids. Looked up from germline, CDR1 is MGHDK and CDR2 is SYGVNS. The CDR3 protein is CASSYQGLGSPLHF. CDR3 sequence (DNA): TGTGCCAGCAGTTACCAGGGACTAGGTTCACCCCTCCACTTT. Filled out from reference TRBV25-1 and TRBJ1-6, the complete variable domain reads EADIYQTPRYLVIGTGKKITLECSQTMGHDKMYWYQQDPGMELHLIHYSYGVNSTEKGDLSSESTVSRIRTEHFPLTLESARPSHTSQYLCASSYQGLGSPLHFGNGTRLTVT.